In this sample, the clone carrying this T cell receptor beta chain turned up once. A junction end diverges from the germline sequence, so it may reflect a read error. This CDR3 is also generated by other DNA sequences in the sample. The germline V gene encodes CDR1 MNHEY and CDR2 SVGAGI. This CDR3 is 13 amino acids long. The sample is drawn from a study of control samples from healthy donors and cancer patients. The data were produced by immunoSEQ multiplex PCR, yet TCRdb's version contains in-frame clones alone and is incomplete. The sample lists some 130,000 clones; about 92% were seen once. The clonotype was recovered from a man between 45 and 60 years old with head and neck cancer. The sequenced sample consisted of PBMCs. This chain connects TRBV6-5 to TRBJ2-3; perhaps TRBD2 as D (6 bases). CDR3 sequence: CASSRGISDTQYF. The DNA for the CDR3 is TGTGCCAGCAGCCGGGGGATCTCAGATACACAGTATTTT.